This T cell receptor beta chain emerged from a study of cytomegalovirus exposure and HLA in healthy donors. V was clipped by 7 bases and J by 6 bases, with 27 bases between them. CDR3 size: 18 residues. Germline CDR1 is LNHNV and CDR2 is YYDKDF (reference sequence). PCR amplification relied on 60 Vbeta primers (plus 13 Jbeta primers). Profiled with immunoSEQ multiplex PCR; TCRdb holds only in-frame clones, not every one. The sample yields some 180,000 clones, 82% seen once. This TCR derives from a young woman in good health and CMV-seronegative. The chain recombines TRBV15 with TRBJ1-4, with D maybe TRBD1 (6 bases). Material: PBMCs. The CDR3 DNA follows: TGTGCCACCAATCTACTGGCGGGGGGCCGGAAAAACGATGAAAAACTGTTTTTT. Translated: CATNLLAGGRKNDEKLFF.